This T cell receptor beta chain appears in the sequencing data of a study of OX40 agonist ivuxolimab in advanced cancers. Across the whole study: Melanoma, hepatocellular carcinoma, head and neck or renal cell cancer occurred in dose-escalation patients. Study outcomes and limitations: Antigen specificity of clonally expanded peripheral T cells was not established. Fewer expanded clones were found on average in CD4+ than in CD8+ T cells. Among the lowest peripheral clonal expansion occurred in 0.1-3.0 mg/kg partial responders.

The CDR3 is 11 residues long. V was shortened by 5 bases and J by 3 bases, with 5 bases between the two germline ends. Germline lookup yields CDR1 MNHEY and CDR2 SVGAGI. Libraries were prepared by immunoSEQ multiplex PCR; TCRdb keeps only in-frame clonotypes and omits some of them. The repertoire holds more than 65,000 clones, with 88% as singletons. Turning to this clone: Its target is not known.

Sequencing was performed on CD4+ or CD8+ T cells sorted from blood, taken in a trial of the OX40 agonist ivuxolimab. The TCR sequence derives from an adult with an advanced solid tumor such as melanoma, head and neck, liver or kidney cancer. This chain joins TRBV6-5 and TRBJ2-7; D ambiguous. The CDR3 nucleotides are TGTGCCAGCAGTCAGAACTACGAGCAGTACTTC. It yields the protein CASSQNYEQYF.